The rows below give T cell receptor beta chains drawn from one sample of a study of blood T cell repertoires in COVID-19. Some clones are missing from TCRdb's copy, which holds only in-frame ones; the method was immunoSEQ multiplex PCR. The profile shows about 250,000 clones, around 80% of them singletons. Sequenced sample: peripheral blood. These receptors originate from a woman between 35 and 50 years old with active or convalescent COVID-19. The CDR3 runs from the conserved cysteine through the conserved F or W. The D gene is left open where the match is weak. Not all rows give a size; the values are once, few, many and, for expanded clones, a class.

v_call: TRBV19
clone_size: -
j_call: TRBJ2-7
d_call: TRBD1
cdr3_nt: TGTGCCAGTAGCTCCTCGACAGGGACCGAGCAGTACTTC
cdr3_aa: CASSSSTGTEQYF

v_call: TRBV6-2/TRBV6-3
clone_size: -
j_call: TRBJ2-1
d_call: TRBD2
cdr3_nt: TGTGCCAGCAGTGACACGACTAGCCGGCAGTTCTTC
cdr3_aa: CASSDTTSRQFF

v_call: TRBV30
clone_size: -
j_call: TRBJ2-3
d_call: TRBD2
cdr3_nt: TGTGCCTGGAACGGACTAGCGGGAGCTCCTGGCGGTACGCAGTATTTT
cdr3_aa: CAWNGLAGAPGGTQYF

v_call: TRBV10-3
clone_size: few
j_call: TRBJ1-2
d_call: TRBD1
cdr3_nt: TGTGCCATCAGTGGGGGGACAGGGGCCTATGGCTACACCTTC
cdr3_aa: CAISGGTGAYGYTF

v_call: TRBV7-9
clone_size: once
j_call: TRBJ1-1
d_call: TRBD1
cdr3_nt: TGTGCCAGCAGCCGGACAGGGATTGAAGCTTTCTTT
cdr3_aa: CASSRTGIEAFF

v_call: TRBV21-1
clone_size: -
j_call: TRBJ2-3
d_call: -
cdr3_nt: TGTGCCAGCAGCGCGATGACAGCTTCCAGCACAGATACGCAGTATTTT
cdr3_aa: CASSAMTASSTDTQYF

v_call: TRBV28
clone_size: -
j_call: TRBJ1-2
d_call: -
cdr3_nt: TGTGCCAGCGATTCGTCAAGAGAAGGCTACACCTTC
cdr3_aa: CASDSSREGYTF

v_call: TRBV5-4
clone_size: -
j_call: TRBJ2-6
d_call: -
cdr3_nt: TGTGCCAGCAGCTTGGAGTGGAGGGGCTCTGGGGCCAACGTCCTGACTTTC
cdr3_aa: CASSLEWRGSGANVLTF

v_call: TRBV5-1
clone_size: -
j_call: TRBJ1-1
d_call: -
cdr3_nt: TGCGCCAGCAGCCCGGTGGGTGCGGGTGAAGCTTTCTTT
cdr3_aa: CASSPVGAGEAFF

v_call: TRBV29-1
clone_size: few
j_call: TRBJ1-2
d_call: TRBD1
cdr3_nt: TGCAGCGTTGGGGACAGGGGCGGTGGCTACACCTTC
cdr3_aa: CSVGDRGGGYTF

v_call: TRBV19
clone_size: -
j_call: TRBJ1-3
d_call: TRBD1
cdr3_nt: TGTGCCAGTAGTGTCAGGGGGCGCTTTGGAAACACCATATATTTT
cdr3_aa: CASSVRGRFGNTIYF

v_call: TRBV20-1
clone_size: -
j_call: TRBJ2-7
d_call: TRBD1
cdr3_nt: TGCAGTGCTAGTCCACCCTACAGGGGCTACGAGCAGTACTTC
cdr3_aa: CSASPPYRGYEQYF

v_call: TRBV5-1
clone_size: -
j_call: TRBJ2-2
d_call: TRBD2
cdr3_nt: TGCGCCAGCAGCTTGGAGCTAGCGGGGGATACCGGGGAGCTGTTTTTT
cdr3_aa: CASSLELAGDTGELFF

v_call: TRBV7-9
clone_size: -
j_call: TRBJ1-2
d_call: -
cdr3_nt: TGTGCCAGCAGCCCGCGTGTTCAGGTGGAAGACTACACCTTC
cdr3_aa: CASSPRVQVEDYTF

v_call: TRBV28
clone_size: -
j_call: TRBJ2-1
d_call: -
cdr3_nt: TGTGCCAGCAGTCCCCTCGGTGGGCTCAGCTACAATGAGCAGTTCTTC
cdr3_aa: CASSPLGGLSYNEQFF

v_call: TRBV6-5
clone_size: -
j_call: TRBJ1-1
d_call: -
cdr3_nt: TGTGCCAGCAGTTACTCGAGTGAAGCTTTCTTT
cdr3_aa: CASSYSSEAFF

v_call: TRBV9
clone_size: -
j_call: TRBJ1-3
d_call: TRBD1
cdr3_nt: TGTGCCAGCAGCGTTGGACAGGGCTCTGGAAACACCATATATTTT
cdr3_aa: CASSVGQGSGNTIYF

v_call: TRBV11-2
clone_size: -
j_call: TRBJ1-4
d_call: -
cdr3_nt: TGTGCCAGCAGCCCCCGGGGAGGGCTTAATGAAAAACTGTTTTTT
cdr3_aa: CASSPRGGLNEKLFF